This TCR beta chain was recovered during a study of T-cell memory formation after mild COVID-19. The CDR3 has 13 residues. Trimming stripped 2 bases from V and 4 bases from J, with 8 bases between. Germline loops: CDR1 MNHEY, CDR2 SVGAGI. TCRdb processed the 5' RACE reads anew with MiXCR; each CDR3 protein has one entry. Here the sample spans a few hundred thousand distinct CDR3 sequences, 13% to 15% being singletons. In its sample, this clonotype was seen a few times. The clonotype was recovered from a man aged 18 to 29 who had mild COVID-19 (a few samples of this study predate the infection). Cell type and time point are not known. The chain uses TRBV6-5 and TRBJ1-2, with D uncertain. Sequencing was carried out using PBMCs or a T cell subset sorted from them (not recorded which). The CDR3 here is CASSYDGSYGYTF. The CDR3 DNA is TGTGCCAGCAGTTACGACGGTAGCTATGGCTACACCTTC.